Sequencing of this TCR beta chain was carried out in a study of CD8+ T cells in alopecia areata. On the study more broadly: Those patients who were treated received oral tofacitinib, which was given at 5 to 10 mg twice daily for moderate-to-severe alopecia areata.

Points from the study as a whole: Clonality in lesional scalp, especially alopecia totalis/universalis, exceeded that of normal scalp. In scalp samples, resident alphabeta T cells of normal skin are also sequenced.

Researchers gathered lesional scalp punch biopsies and peripheral blood from patients with alopecia areata. Germline-derived CDR1 and CDR2 are SQVTM and ANQGSEA. This CDR3 comprises 14 residues. The V end was cut by 4 bases, the J end by 0 bases, with 10 bases between. The sample holds one count of this clone. Its antigen remains unidentified. After isolation, RNA underwent reverse transcription to generate cDNA as the sequencing template. Clones were read by immunoSEQ multiplex PCR, and TCRdb kept only the in-frame ones, dropping some. The repertoire holds more than 110,000 clones, about 60% seen once, with 5% to 7.5% in the top ten.

The V call is TRBV29-1, the J call TRBJ1-3; a weak D match, TRBD1 (5 bases). The source is a human donor with alopecia areata. The input for sequencing was CD4+ T cells sorted from blood, taken at week 0. The CDR3 region has the DNA TGCAGCGTTGGGAAGGGGACCTCTGGAAACACCATATATTTT. Its translation is CSVGKGTSGNTIYF.